The rows below give T cell receptor beta chains drawn from one sample of a study of spatial heterogeneity in lung cancer. TCRdb re-called the 5' RACE reads through MiXCR, storing one row per CDR3 protein. The sample lists tens of thousands of distinct CDR3 sequences; roughly 5% were seen once. The material was PBMCs, obtained at surgery. The receptors were gathered from a male donor with early-stage non-small cell lung cancer. The CDR3 runs from the conserved cysteine through the conserved F or W. Fields, in order: V gene, J gene, clone size, D gene, CDR3 protein, CDR3 DNA. The D gene is left open where the match is weak. Expanded clones are given a class, and other clones once, few, many or no size at all.

v_call: TRBV29-1
j_call: TRBJ2-1
clone_size: many
d_call: NA
cdr3_aa: CSVEATGTRAYNEQFF
cdr3_nt: TGCAGCGTTGAGGCCACAGGGACCCGGGCGTACAATGAGCAGTTCTTC

v_call: TRBV11-1
j_call: TRBJ1-1
clone_size: NA
d_call: NA
cdr3_aa: CASTLTGNTEAFF
cdr3_nt: TGTGCCAGCACCCTTACGGGGAACACTGAAGCTTTCTTT

v_call: TRBV27
j_call: TRBJ2-2
clone_size: many
d_call: TRBD2
cdr3_aa: CASRIAGAGGELFF
cdr3_nt: TGTGCCAGCAGAATAGCGGGAGCGGGCGGGGAGCTGTTTTTT

v_call: TRBV20-1
j_call: TRBJ2-3
clone_size: many
d_call: TRBD2
cdr3_aa: CSARLAGSTDTQYF
cdr3_nt: TGCAGTGCTCGACTAGCGGGTAGCACAGATACGCAGTATTTT

v_call: TRBV20-1
j_call: TRBJ1-1
clone_size: many
d_call: NA
cdr3_aa: CSVPWLNTEAFF
cdr3_nt: TGCAGTGTCCCCTGGCTGAACACTGAAGCTTTCTTT

v_call: TRBV20-1
j_call: TRBJ2-4
clone_size: many
d_call: TRBD1
cdr3_aa: CSAIRDRLGAKNIQYF
cdr3_nt: TGCAGTGCAATCCGGGACAGGCTTGGGGCCAAAAACATTCAGTACTTC

v_call: TRBV7-2
j_call: TRBJ2-5
clone_size: many
d_call: NA
cdr3_aa: CASSSSAPETQYF
cdr3_nt: TGTGCCAGCAGCTCATCCGCCCCCGAGACCCAGTACTTC

v_call: TRBV4-1
j_call: TRBJ1-1
clone_size: many
d_call: NA
cdr3_aa: CASSPVYPMNTEAFF
cdr3_nt: TGCGCCAGCAGCCCCGTATATCCGATGAACACTGAAGCTTTCTTT

v_call: TRBV2
j_call: TRBJ2-2
clone_size: many
d_call: NA
cdr3_aa: CASRVHSNTGELFF
cdr3_nt: TGTGCCAGCAGGGTACATTCGAACACCGGGGAGCTGTTTTTT

v_call: TRBV5-6
j_call: TRBJ2-5
clone_size: NA
d_call: NA
cdr3_aa: CASSHQGIQETQYF
cdr3_nt: TGTGCCAGCAGCCACCAGGGGATCCAAGAGACCCAGTACTTC

v_call: TRBV7-2
j_call: TRBJ2-6
clone_size: many
d_call: NA
cdr3_aa: CASSPRGVSGANVLTF
cdr3_nt: TGTGCCAGCAGCCCTCGCGGCGTGTCTGGGGCCAACGTCCTGACTTTC

v_call: TRBV19
j_call: TRBJ1-3
clone_size: many
d_call: TRBD1
cdr3_aa: CASGDRAWGNTIYF
cdr3_nt: TGTGCCAGTGGGGACAGAGCGTGGGGAAACACCATATATTTT

v_call: TRBV5-1
j_call: TRBJ2-3
clone_size: many
d_call: NA
cdr3_aa: CASSLESTDTQYF
cdr3_nt: TGCGCCAGCAGCTTGGAGAGCACAGATACGCAGTATTTT

v_call: TRBV12-3/TRBV12-4
j_call: TRBJ2-7
clone_size: NA
d_call: NA
cdr3_aa: CASSLTGSYEQYF
cdr3_nt: TGTGCCAGCAGTCTTACGGGGTCCTACGAGCAGTACTTC

v_call: TRBV20-1
j_call: TRBJ1-6
clone_size: many
d_call: TRBD1
cdr3_aa: CSARVALGGGSPLHF
cdr3_nt: TGCAGTGCTAGAGTAGCGTTAGGGGGCGGTTCACCCCTCCACTTT

v_call: TRBV6-2/TRBV6-3
j_call: TRBJ2-1
clone_size: many
d_call: TRBD2
cdr3_aa: CASGGTSGSDEQFF
cdr3_nt: TGTGCCAGCGGAGGGACTAGCGGGAGCGATGAGCAGTTCTTC

v_call: TRBV20-1
j_call: TRBJ2-5
clone_size: many
d_call: NA
cdr3_aa: CSAATGVQETQYF
cdr3_nt: TGCAGTGCTGCGACGGGGGTACAAGAGACCCAGTACTTC

v_call: TRBV2
j_call: TRBJ1-1
clone_size: many
d_call: NA
cdr3_aa: CASYTIGGGNTEAFF
cdr3_nt: TGTGCCAGCTACACTATTGGAGGGGGAAACACTGAAGCTTTCTTT

v_call: TRBV7-2
j_call: TRBJ1-5
clone_size: many
d_call: NA
cdr3_aa: CASSLAGRQPQHF
cdr3_nt: TGTGCCAGCAGCTTAGCGGGGCGGCAGCCCCAGCATTTT

v_call: TRBV7-2
j_call: TRBJ2-1
clone_size: many
d_call: TRBD1
cdr3_aa: CASSRRGSRESSYNEQFF
cdr3_nt: TGTGCCAGCAGCCGCAGGGGGTCGAGGGAGAGCTCCTACAATGAGCAGTTCTTC

v_call: TRBV3-1
j_call: TRBJ1-1
clone_size: many
d_call: TRBD1
cdr3_aa: CASRQGPMNTEAFF
cdr3_nt: TGTGCCAGCCGACAGGGACCGATGAACACTGAAGCTTTCTTT

v_call: TRBV19
j_call: TRBJ2-3
clone_size: many
d_call: NA
cdr3_aa: CASSTRQGTDTQYF
cdr3_nt: TGTGCCAGTAGTACCCGACAGGGCACAGATACGCAGTATTTT

v_call: TRBV7-6
j_call: TRBJ2-7
clone_size: many
d_call: NA
cdr3_aa: CASSLDAGFSYEQYF
cdr3_nt: TGTGCCAGCAGCTTAGATGCGGGATTCTCCTACGAGCAGTACTTC

v_call: TRBV29-1
j_call: TRBJ2-2
clone_size: many
d_call: NA
cdr3_aa: CSVLQGRIGELFF
cdr3_nt: TGCAGCGTCCTACAGGGACGGATCGGGGAGCTGTTTTTT

v_call: TRBV27
j_call: TRBJ1-1
clone_size: many
d_call: NA
cdr3_aa: CASSLGGGSGTEAFF
cdr3_nt: TGTGCCAGCAGTTTAGGTGGAGGATCGGGGACTGAAGCTTTCTTT

v_call: TRBV5-1
j_call: TRBJ2-4
clone_size: many
d_call: TRBD1
cdr3_aa: CASSFQTGDKNIQYF
cdr3_nt: TGCGCCAGCAGCTTTCAGACAGGGGACAAAAACATTCAGTACTTC

v_call: TRBV5-1
j_call: TRBJ1-2
clone_size: many
d_call: NA
cdr3_aa: CASSHTSGSNYGYTF
cdr3_nt: TGCGCCAGCAGCCATACTTCAGGGAGTAACTATGGCTACACCTTC

v_call: TRBV10-3
j_call: TRBJ2-1
clone_size: NA
d_call: NA
cdr3_aa: CAISDSLEVDNEQFF
cdr3_nt: TGTGCCATCAGTGATTCCCTAGAGGTGGACAATGAGCAGTTCTTC

v_call: TRBV5-1
j_call: TRBJ1-1
clone_size: many
d_call: NA
cdr3_aa: CASSFSGTEAFF
cdr3_nt: TGCGCCAGCAGCTTTAGTGGAACTGAAGCTTTCTTT

v_call: TRBV9
j_call: TRBJ2-3
clone_size: many
d_call: TRBD2
cdr3_aa: CASSSSTGTTVWVDTQYF
cdr3_nt: TGTGCCAGCAGCTCCTCAACCGGGACTACCGTCTGGGTGGATACGCAGTATTTT

v_call: TRBV6-1
j_call: TRBJ2-1
clone_size: many
d_call: NA
cdr3_aa: CASTQEGYGLRIGEQFF
cdr3_nt: TGTGCCAGCACCCAAGAGGGGTATGGTTTAAGAATAGGTGAGCAGTTCTTC

v_call: TRBV5-1
j_call: TRBJ2-7
clone_size: NA
d_call: NA
cdr3_aa: CASSLQGNNYEQYF
cdr3_nt: TGCGCCAGCAGCCTACAGGGTAACAATTACGAGCAGTACTTC

v_call: TRBV18
j_call: TRBJ2-1
clone_size: many
d_call: TRBD2
cdr3_aa: CASSPPSGRLNEQFF
cdr3_nt: TGTGCCAGCTCACCACCTAGCGGGAGGCTCAATGAGCAGTTCTTC

v_call: TRBV5-1
j_call: TRBJ2-7
clone_size: few
d_call: TRBD2
cdr3_aa: CASSSGTSGRHPYEQYF
cdr3_nt: TGCGCCAGCAGCTCCGGGACTAGCGGACGGCACCCCTACGAGCAGTACTTC

v_call: TRBV28
j_call: TRBJ2-1
clone_size: many
d_call: NA
cdr3_aa: CASSLRGGYEQFF
cdr3_nt: TGTGCCAGCAGTTTAAGGGGTGGGTATGAGCAGTTCTTC

v_call: TRBV11-2
j_call: TRBJ2-1
clone_size: many
d_call: TRBD2
cdr3_aa: CASSLEALAGGEYNEQFF
cdr3_nt: TGTGCCAGCAGCTTAGAGGCCCTAGCGGGAGGGGAGTACAATGAGCAGTTCTTC

v_call: TRBV7-8
j_call: TRBJ2-2
clone_size: many
d_call: NA
cdr3_aa: CATVRDRNTGELFF
cdr3_nt: TGTGCCACCGTGCGGGACAGGAACACCGGGGAGCTGTTTTTT

v_call: TRBV25-1
j_call: TRBJ2-7
clone_size: many
d_call: NA
cdr3_aa: CASSETRKGEQYF
cdr3_nt: TGTGCCAGCAGTGAGACAAGGAAGGGCGAGCAGTACTTC

v_call: TRBV2
j_call: TRBJ2-2
clone_size: many
d_call: NA
cdr3_aa: CASSVKAPTGELFF
cdr3_nt: TGTGCCAGCAGTGTGAAAGCCCCCACCGGGGAGCTGTTTTTT

v_call: TRBV9
j_call: TRBJ2-1
clone_size: many
d_call: NA
cdr3_aa: CASSVEGVPYNEQFF
cdr3_nt: TGTGCCAGCAGCGTAGAAGGGGTCCCCTACAATGAGCAGTTCTTC

v_call: TRBV2
j_call: TRBJ2-5
clone_size: NA
d_call: NA
cdr3_aa: CASRTPGGRETQYF
cdr3_nt: TGTGCCAGCAGGACCCCAGGGGGGCGTGAGACCCAGTACTTC

v_call: TRBV29-1
j_call: TRBJ2-7
clone_size: many
d_call: NA
cdr3_aa: CSVSTIQAAEQYF
cdr3_nt: TGCAGCGTCTCGACAATCCAGGCGGCCGAGCAGTACTTC

v_call: TRBV30
j_call: TRBJ1-6
clone_size: NA
d_call: NA
cdr3_aa: CAWSDEWNSPLHF
cdr3_nt: TGTGCCTGGAGTGATGAGTGGAATTCACCCCTCCACTTT

v_call: TRBV28
j_call: TRBJ2-1
clone_size: few
d_call: NA
cdr3_aa: CASSSRPVHNEQFF
cdr3_nt: TGTGCCAGCAGCTCCCGACCCGTCCACAATGAGCAGTTCTTC

v_call: TRBV7-2
j_call: TRBJ1-3
clone_size: many
d_call: NA
cdr3_aa: CASSPSPGAGRNTIYF
cdr3_nt: TGTGCCAGCAGCCCCTCCCCCGGGGCGGGGAGAAACACCATATATTTT